This T cell receptor beta chain was observed in a study of OX40 agonist ivuxolimab in advanced cancers. Study-wide findings and caveats: Among patients with partial responses at 0.1-3.0 mg/kg, clonal expansion was among the lowest. With doses of 0.1 to 3.0 mg/kg, CD4+ and CD8+ blood T cells had undergone clonal expansion by week 6. Expanded clones tended on average to be more numerous among CD8+ T cells than CD4+.

At baseline, cycle 4 day 1, and cycle 7 day 1, blood was sampled. Assay: immunoSEQ multiplex PCR; the TCRdb copy retains only in-frame clones and omits some. The sample records about 32,000 clones, around nine tenths being singletons. On this clone: Its antigen remains unidentified.

Germline V gives CDR1 LNHDA, CDR2 SQIVND (reference sequence). Trimming stripped 8 bases from V and 1 base from J, with 8 bases between. The CDR3 contains 13 residues. The source is an adult with an advanced solid tumor such as melanoma, head and neck, liver or kidney cancer. This specimen was CD4+ or CD8+ T cells sorted from blood, taken in a trial of the OX40 agonist ivuxolimab. The rearrangement joins TRBV19 to TRBJ2-2; D may be TRBD1 (6 bases). The CDR3 spells CASEGENTGELFF. CDR3 in DNA: TGTGCCAGTGAGGGGGAGAACACCGGGGAGCTGTTTTTT.